This T cell receptor (beta chain) is drawn from a study of blood T cells in healthy people across ages. The authors ran a second PCR of about 7 to 11 cycles using a sample-barcoded 5' primer and a J-beta primer mix. In TCRdb, the 5' RACE reads were re-called with MiXCR into one record per CDR3 protein. The sample yields about 1.5 million distinct CDR3 sequences, less than 45% seen once. A few counts support this clonotype. The germline CDR1 and CDR2 sequences are MDHEN and SYDVKM. After removal of 5 bases from V and 5 bases from J, the junction contained 14 bases not matched to a gene. This CDR3 spans 17 amino acids.

The sequenced material came from blood. The rearrangement uses TRBV28 and TRBJ2-1; 8 nucleotides agree with TRBD1. This TCR was sampled from a young woman in good health. Here the CDR3 reads CASSPFPWTGRNNEQFF. In DNA form, the CDR3 reads TGTGCCAGCAGTCCCTTCCCGTGGACAGGGAGAAACAATGAGCAGTTCTTC.